The source of this TCR beta chain is a study of preoperative IRX-2 immunotherapy in early breast cancer. The length of the CDR3 is 14 residues. V lost 5 bases and J 6 bases, leaving 11 bases between the germline ends. Germline V gene sequence: CDR1 MDHEN, CDR2 SYDVKM. The repertoire was sequenced with immunoSEQ multiplex PCR; TCRdb's copy has only in-frame clones and lacks some. This table holds around 40,000 clones, about 95% found once. Treatment: preoperative locoregional IRX-2 cytokine immunotherapy. The source is a human donor with breast cancer. This rearrangement joins TRBV28 to TRBJ1-6, with D possibly being TRBD1 (5 bases). The sequencing here drew on tumor tissue, taken after IRX-2 immunotherapy. CDR3 sequence: CASSQGRVNSPLHF. Written as DNA, the CDR3 is TGTGCCAGCAGTCAGGGACGGGTTAATTCACCCCTCCACTTT.